These 29 T cell receptor beta chains came from one sample sequenced in a study of blood T cell repertoires in COVID-19. Clones were sequenced by immunoSEQ multiplex PCR, and TCRdb holds only the in-frame ones, with some missing. The sample yields fewer than 250,000 clones, about 93% seen once. The sample consisted of peripheral blood. The receptors shown here come from a young man with COVID-19, enrolled during active disease.

The gene calls are TRBV5-6 and TRBJ1-2, with 8 bases that match TRBD1. Germline CDR1 is SGHDT and CDR2 is YYEEEE. This CDR3 has 14 residues. Losses at the gene ends were 1 base for V and 3 bases for J; bases not matched to a gene: 2. CDR3 DNA sequence: TGTGCCAGCAGCTTGCAGGGGGCTGACTATGGCTACACCTTC. It specifies CASSLQGADYGYTF. Full variable domain (remainder filled in from reference TRBV5-6 and TRBJ1-2): DAGVTQSPTHLIKTRGQQVTLRCSPKSGHDTVSWYQQALGQGPQFIFQYYEEEERQRGNFPDRFSGHQFPNYSSELNVNALLLGDSALYLCASSLQGADYGYTFGSGTRLTVV.

This chain links TRBV18 with TRBJ1-1, with TRBD1 matching over 8 bases. The CDR3 has 16 residues. V dropped 6 bases and J dropped 1; count of bases not matched to a gene: 10. Germline CDR1 and CDR2: KGHSH and LQKENI. Here the CDR3 DNA reads TGTGCCAGCTCGACGGACAGGGATTGGGGGAACACTGAAGCTTTCTTT. This codes for CASSTDRDWGNTEAFF. Full variable domain (outside the CDR3, taken from reference TRBV18 and TRBJ1-1): NAGVMQNPRHLVRRRGQEARLRCSPMKGHSHVYWYRQLPEEGLKFMVYLQKENIIDESGMPKERFSAEFPKEGPSILRIQQVVRGDSAAYFCASSTDRDWGNTEAFFGQGTRLTVV.

This clone was recorded once. The chain couples TRBV6-5 to TRBJ2-1, with 7 bases matching TRBD1. Per the germline V gene, CDR1 is MNHEY and CDR2 is SVGAGI. Germline trimming cut 2 bases from V and 4 bases from J; bases unmatched to any gene: 2. This CDR3 spans 14 amino acids. CDR3 DNA: TGTGCCAGCAGTTACCGGGACAGATACAATGAGCAGTTCTTC. It translates to CASSYRDRYNEQFF.

V and J are TRBV7-9 and TRBJ2-3; 11 bases are a match to TRBD2. The CDR3 extends over 16 amino acids. J was trimmed by 2 bases and V by 5 bases; bases with no gene match: 6. Germline V gene data show CDR1 as SEHNR and CDR2 as FQNEAQ (reference sequence). Here the CDR3 DNA reads TGTGCCAGCAGCCGAATAGCGGGGGGGCTCACAGATACGCAGTATTTT. Translated: CASSRIAGGLTDTQYF.

The rearrangement links TRBV10-3 to TRBJ1-5; possible D gene TRBD1, 5 bases. V was pared by 0 bases and J by 4 bases, with 13 bases between. There are 16 residues in the CDR3. CDR1 ENHRY and CDR2 SYGVKD come from the germline V gene. The CDR3 DNA sequence: TGTGCCATCAGTGAGTCTGGGGGGGGAGGTAATCAGCCCCAGCATTTT. Translation: CAISESGGGGNQPQHF.

CDR3 sequence: CASSVSGTTNEKLFF. The CDR3 DNA sequence: TGTGCCAGCAGCGTATCCGGGACAACTAATGAAAAACTGTTTTTT. The chain has TRBV9 and TRBJ1-4; D unresolved. The V and J ends lost 1 base and 0 bases respectively, with 7 bases between them. The germline gives CDR1 SGDLS, CDR2 YYNGEE. This CDR3 has 15 residues.

The J gene is TRBJ2-3, the V gene TRBV19; D possibly corresponds to TRBD1 (6 bases). The CDR3 is 13 amino acids. V was clipped by 8 bases and J by 2 bases, with 11 bases between them. Germline V gene lookup returns CDR1 LNHDA and CDR2 SQIVND (reference sequence). This CDR3 reads CASGGTHTDTQYF. The CDR3 DNA is TGTGCCAGTGGTGGGACACACACAGATACGCAGTATTTT.

CDR3: CASSLATGLDSPLHF. CDR3 DNA: TGTGCCAGCAGTTTAGCAACAGGGTTGGATTCACCCCTCCACTTT. The V call is TRBV28, the J call TRBJ1-6; maybe TRBD1 (6 bases). Trimming shortened V by 2 bases and J by 8 bases, and 13 bases separated the two germline ends. Germline values: CDR1 MDHEN, CDR2 SYDVKM. There are 15 residues in the CDR3.

The chain's CDR3 is CASSLIGQGYEQYF. As DNA, the CDR3 is TGTGCCAGCAGCTTAATTGGACAGGGCTACGAGCAGTACTTC. This rearrangement joins TRBV7-3 to TRBJ2-7; 8 nucleotides match TRBD1. This CDR3 spans 14 amino acids. The J segment lost 3 bases and the V segment lost 1 base, leaving 2 bases of the junction unmatched. The germline V gene encodes CDR1 SGHTA and CDR2 FQGTGA.

This clone was detected only once. The CDR3 protein is CASSRQGNQETQYF. CDR3 nucleotide sequence: TGTGCCAGCAGCCGGCAGGGTAACCAAGAGACCCAGTACTTC. The chain joins TRBV5-4 to TRBJ2-5; perhaps TRBD1 as D (5 bases). The CDR3 is made up of 14 amino acids. Germline CDR1 is SGHNT and CDR2 is YYREEE (reference sequence). Trimming left V 4 bases short and J 0 bases short, with 10 bases between.

The table lists this clone with a count of one. The genes are TRBV19 and TRBJ1-5; D not certain. The CDR3 runs 13 residues. Germline CDR1 reads LNHDA; CDR2 reads SQIVND (reference sequence). Trimming left V 7 bases short and J 5 bases short, with 12 bases between. CDR3 amino acids: CASTSDWDQPQHF. The CDR3 bases are TGTGCCAGTACCTCCGACTGGGATCAGCCCCAGCATTTT.

V usage is TRBV5-1 and J usage is TRBJ2-5; tentatively, D is TRBD1 (6 bases). Trimming pared 2 bases from V and 2 bases from J, leaving 16 bases between. CDR3 length equals 16 residues. CDR1 and CDR2 (germline): SGHRS, YFSETQ. CDR3 DNA: TGCGCCAGCAGCTTCAAGGGTGGGACAACTCAAGAGACCCAGTACTTC. Translating gives CASSFKGGTTQETQYF.

In its sample, this clone was seen once. The V call is TRBV5-1, the J call TRBJ2-7, with D perhaps TRBD1 (7 bases). CDR3 length: 14 residues. Trimming took 0 bases from V and 5 from J, leaving 12 bases between them. CDR1 and CDR2 (germline): SGHRS, YFSETQ. The CDR3 here is CASSLGQGGNEQYF. CDR3 sequence (DNA): TGCGCCAGCAGCTTGGGGCAGGGGGGAAACGAGCAGTACTTC.

The rearrangement joins TRBV6-1 to TRBJ1-2; 9 nucleotides agree with TRBD1. Trimming removed 1 base from V and 7 bases from J; junction bases left unmatched: 7. From germline, CDR1 is MNHNS and CDR2 SASEGT. The CDR3 consists of 15 residues. In DNA, the CDR3 is TGTGCCAGCAGTGAAGTGGAACAGGGGGCTGGTGGCTACACCTTC. It codes for CASSEVEQGAGGYTF.

This chain joins TRBV5-1 and TRBJ1-1; 7 bases map to TRBD1. This CDR3 comprises 14 residues. Germline CDR1 SGHRS, CDR2 YFSETQ. J gave up 1 base and V 2 bases, and 2 bases lay outside the gene matches. The CDR3 DNA follows: TGCGCCAGCAGCTTACAGGGGACGAACACTGAAGCTTTCTTT. Translating gives CASSLQGTNTEAFF.

This rearrangement joins TRBV5-1 to TRBJ1-6, with unresolved D. The CDR3 covers 16 residues. Germline-derived CDR1 and CDR2 are SGHRS and YFSETQ. The V and J ends lost 0 bases and 2 bases respectively, with 9 bases between them. The CDR3 here is CASSLGGAPYNSPLHF. CDR3 coding DNA: TGCGCCAGCAGCTTGGGAGGCGCTCCCTATAATTCACCCCTCCACTTT. Complete variable domain (other parts from reference TRBV5-1 and TRBJ1-6): KAGVTQTPRYLIKTRGQQVTLSCSPISGHRSVSWYQQTPGQGLQFLFEYFSETQRNKGNFPGRFSGRQFSNSRSEMNVSTLELGDSALYLCASSLGGAPYNSPLHFGNGTRLTVT.

For this clone: Other DNA sequences in the sample encode the same CDR3. The chain combines TRBV6-5 with TRBJ1-1, with 9 positions matching TRBD1. CDR1 MNHEY and CDR2 SVGAGI come from the germline V gene. The V segment lost 6 bases and the J segment 3 bases; nucleotides outside the gene matches: 2. The CDR3 is 13 amino acids. CDR3 sequence (DNA): TGTGCCAGCAGGGGACAGGGAGACACTGAAGCTTTCTTT. It is translated as CASRGQGDTEAFF.

The chain links TRBV15 to TRBJ2-5, with 7 bases identical to TRBD2. The CDR3 covers 13 residues. J lost 5 bases, V lost 5 bases, and 5 bases had no gene match. Germline CDR1 reads LNHNV; CDR2 reads YYDKDF (reference sequence). CDR3 sequence reads: CATSGLGGETQYF. The DNA of the CDR3 is TGTGCCACCAGCGGCCTGGGGGGGGAGACCCAGTACTTC.

The V call is TRBV6-2 or TRBV6-3, the J call TRBJ2-7; TRBD1 is a possible D gene (6 bases). V lost 6 bases, J lost 3 bases, and 18 bases lay in between. CDR3 length: 15 amino acids. CDR1 is MNHEY and CDR2 is SVGEGT in the germline V gene. The CDR3 region is CASSARQGQNYEQYF. As DNA, the CDR3 is TGTGCCAGCAGCGCCCGCCAAGGACAGAACTACGAGCAGTACTTC.

This clone was detected once. The chain is built from TRBV12-3 or TRBV12-4 and TRBJ2-2, with D possibly matching TRBD2 (6 bases). The CDR3 length is 13 residues. V lost 2 bases and J 6 bases, leaving 7 bases between the germline ends. CDR3 residues: CASSLTGAGELFF. CDR3 bases: TGTGCCAGCAGTTTAACGGGGGCCGGGGAGCTGTTTTTT.

The J gene is TRBJ2-1, the V gene TRBV28, with 12 bases that match TRBD2. The CDR3 extends over 17 amino acids. V dropped 4 bases and J dropped 3; count of bases not matched to a gene: 7. Per the germline V gene, CDR1 is MDHEN and CDR2 is SYDVKM. CDR3 sequence: CASSSPSGGASYNEQFF. The CDR3 DNA sequence: TGTGCCAGCAGTTCCCCTAGCGGGGGGGCGAGCTACAATGAGCAGTTCTTC.

The chain is built from TRBV28 and TRBJ1-6; 7 bases are a match to TRBD1. The CDR3 runs 15 residues. CDR1 is MDHEN, CDR2 SYDVKM, per germline. Unmatched junction bases numbered 4, after V lost 3 bases and J lost 5 bases. The CDR3 DNA is TGTGCCAGCAGTTTGGGACAGCAAAATAATTCACCCCTCCACTTT. This encodes CASSLGQQNNSPLHF.

As for this clone: At one end the junction does not follow the germline gene, possibly because of a read error. Other nucleotide sequences from this sample produce the same CDR3. This sequence joins TRBV9 and TRBJ1-5; D is uncertain. The CDR3 contains 15 residues. The germline V gene encodes CDR1 SGDLS and CDR2 YYNGEE. CDR3 bases: TGTGCCAGCAGCGACGCGGGAAATAGCAATCAGCCTCAGCATTTT. Translating gives CASSDAGNSNQPQHF. Variable domain in full (rest from reference TRBV9 and TRBJ1-5): DSGVTQTPKHLITATGQRVTLRCSPRSGDLSVYWYQQSLDQGLQFLIQYYNGEERAKGNILERFSAQQFPDLHSELNLSSLELGDSALYFCASSDAGNSNQPQHFGDGTRLSIL.

A single count supports this clone. The rearrangement joins TRBV5-1 to TRBJ2-7; TRBD2 agrees at 7 bases. V shed 4 bases, J shed 6 bases, and the junction held 16 bases outside the gene matches. There are 16 residues in the CDR3. The germline CDR1 and CDR2 sequences are SGHRS and YFSETQ. CDR3 sequence: CASSTPLWEGSTEQYF. The CDR3 DNA is TGCGCCAGCAGCACCCCCTTGTGGGAGGGGAGCACCGAGCAGTACTTC. Combining the CDR3 with reference TRBV5-1 and TRBJ2-7 gives the whole variable domain KAGVTQTPRYLIKTRGQQVTLSCSPISGHRSVSWYQQTPGQGLQFLFEYFSETQRNKGNFPGRFSGRQFSNSRSEMNVSTLELGDSALYLCASSTPLWEGSTEQYFGPGTRLTVT.

The chain joins TRBV5-5 to TRBJ2-7; D may be TRBD2 (6 bases). Germline CDR1 SGHKS, CDR2 YYEKEE (reference sequence). The CDR3 sequence is 14 residues long. The V gene lost 0 bases and the J gene lost 0 bases, with 7 bases spanning the gap. The CDR3 is CASSLVGLSYEQYF. Written as DNA, the CDR3 is TGTGCCAGCAGCTTGGTGGGACTCTCCTACGAGCAGTACTTC.

The rearrangement uses TRBV12-3 or TRBV12-4 and TRBJ2-7; weak D call: TRBD1 (6 bases). CDR3 length equals 13 residues. V lost 6 bases and J lost 0, with 9 bases in between. CDR3 region: CASRGQISYEQYF. The CDR3 DNA follows: TGTGCCAGCAGGGGACAAATCTCCTACGAGCAGTACTTC.

CDR3 loop: CSAGDRDYTF. CDR3 bases: TGCAGCGCCGGCGACAGGGACTACACCTTC. This chain uses TRBV29-1 with TRBJ1-2, with TRBD1 matching over 7 bases. Germline V gives CDR1 SQVTM, CDR2 ANQGSEA. The V gene end was trimmed by 7 bases and the J gene end by 10 bases; junction bases not matched to a gene: 6. The CDR3 has 10 residues.

The chain links TRBV12-5 to TRBJ2-1; TRBD2 aligns across 9 bases. The CDR3 is 16 amino acids. The ends lost 7 bases at V and 2 bases at J; junction bases unmatched: 9. From germline, CDR1 is LGHNT and CDR2 FRNRAP. The CDR3: CASAPGAGGTYNEQFF. CDR3 DNA sequence: TGTGCTAGTGCCCCGGGAGCGGGGGGTACCTACAATGAGCAGTTCTTC.

This rearrangement joins TRBV19 to TRBJ1-5, with D possibly matching TRBD1 (6 bases). The CDR3 is made up of 18 amino acids. Trimming cost V 5 bases and J 3 bases, with 23 bases left between them. The germline V gene has CDR1 LNHDA and CDR2 SQIVND (reference sequence). This CDR3 reads CASSAGEQGVYANQPQHF. For the CDR3, the DNA is TGTGCCAGTAGTGCTGGTGAACAGGGTGTGTATGCCAATCAGCCCCAGCATTTT.